This T cell receptor beta chain originates from a study of cytotoxic CD8 clonotypes in ibrutinib-treated CLL. General study results and limits: Public clonotypes were seen rarely and were contracted or stable on treatment. Clonality climbed at ibrutinib response, then dropped toward baseline at progression.

Clones were sequenced by immunoSEQ multiplex PCR, and TCRdb holds only the in-frame ones, with some missing. The repertoire has more than 140,000 clones, about 80% of them found once; the top ten carry 25% to 30%. With respect to this clone: Its cognate antigen is unknown.

The CDR3 loop spans 12 amino acids. Germline-derived CDR1 and CDR2 are MNHNS and SASEGT. This sequence was found in a human donor with chronic lymphocytic leukemia. This chain connects TRBV6-1 to TRBJ2-5; 7 bases are shared with TRBD2. The end of the DNA fits TRBJ2-7 better, so the J call may be wrong. The input for sequencing was PBMCs, taken after 12 months of ibrutinib treatment. The chain's CDR3 is CASRTGGSEQYF. CDR3 DNA: TGTGCCAGCAGGACCGGGGGGTCCGAGCAGTACTTC.